The 31 T cell receptor beta chains below were found in one sample sequenced in a study of CD8 T cells in ankylosing spondylitis. A single record per CDR3 protein comes from TCRdb applying MiXCR to the 5' RACE reads. The sample holds about 350,000 distinct CDR3 sequences, roughly 22% seen once. Sequencing was done on a sample of blood, either unsorted or a sorted T cell fraction (not recorded which). These receptors all come from a male donor with ankylosing spondylitis or in good health (not recorded which).

The V and J genes are TRBV2 and TRBJ2-3; D unresolved. V lost 1 base and J 2 bases, leaving 4 bases between the germline ends. The germline V gene has CDR1 SNHLY and CDR2 FYNNEI. The CDR3 totals 13 residues. CDR3 protein: CASSEDATDTQYF. In DNA form, the CDR3 reads TGTGCCAGCAGTGAAGACGCCACAGATACGCAGTATTTT.

This clonotype was observed a few times. The CDR3 sequence: CASSQDAGGWENIQYF. In DNA, the CDR3 is TGTGCCAGCAGCCAAGATGCTGGGGGGTGGGAAAACATTCAGTACTTC. This chain connects TRBV3-1 to TRBJ2-4; weak D call: TRBD2 (6 bases). This CDR3 has 16 residues. Deletions cut 0 bases from V and 5 bases from J, with 14 bases between. Germline assignment: CDR1 LGHDT and CDR2 YNNKEL (reference sequence).

This chain joins TRBV15 and TRBJ2-3; no clear D gene. The V end was cut by 3 bases, the J end by 3 bases, with 7 bases between. The CDR3 has 13 residues. Germline V gene sequence: CDR1 LNHNV, CDR2 YYDKDF (reference sequence). The CDR3 sequence is CATSSPFTDTQYF. CDR3 nucleotides: TGTGCCACCAGCAGCCCCTTTACAGATACGCAGTATTTT.

The chain uses TRBV24-1 and TRBJ2-5, with D possibly being TRBD1 (7 bases). The length of the CDR3 is 18 residues. Per germline, CDR1 KGHDR and CDR2 SFDVKD. V dropped 0 bases and J dropped 3 bases, with 19 bases sitting between them. CDR3 residues: CATSDLPDSTGRKETQYF. Written as DNA, the CDR3 is TGTGCCACCAGTGATTTGCCCGATTCGACAGGGAGGAAAGAGACCCAGTACTTC.

The rearrangement uses TRBV6-2 or TRBV6-3 and TRBJ1-1, with 8 bases identical to TRBD1. The CDR3 is 17 residues long. The junction had 17 bases not matched to a gene; V was cut back by 8 bases and J by 3 bases. Germline CDR1 reads MNHEY; CDR2 reads SVGEGT. CDR3 nucleotide sequence: TGTGCCAGCTACCCTAGGGGGGACAGGAATCCGGACACTGAAGCTTTCTTT. Its protein is CASYPRGDRNPDTEAFF.

This clonotype came up many times. The chain recombines TRBV29-1 with TRBJ2-5, with a possible D match to TRBD2 (6 bases). From germline, CDR1 is SQVTM and CDR2 ANQGSEA. The V end was cut by 3 bases, the J end by 5 bases, with 13 bases between. This CDR3 region has 13 residues. The CDR3 bases are TGCAGCGTTGATCTTGGGGGGATGGAGACCCAGTACTTC. Protein: CSVDLGGMETQYF.

The rearrangement joins TRBV18 to TRBJ2-1; D is ambiguous. Trimming removed 8 bases at V and 0 bases at J, with 14 bases between. This CDR3 is built from 15 residues. Germline CDR1 is KGHSH and CDR2 is LQKENI. As DNA, the CDR3 is TGTGCCAGCGCACGACTGGGTAGCTCCTACAATGAGCAGTTCTTC. It yields the protein CASARLGSSYNEQFF.

In its sample, this clonotype was seen a few times. This chain uses TRBV27 with TRBJ2-7, with D perhaps matching TRBD2 (5 bases). The CDR3 consists of 12 residues. With 8 bases removed from V and 3 bases from J, the gap between germline ends came to 11 bases. Germline loops: CDR1 MNHEY, CDR2 SMNVEV (reference sequence). The CDR3 DNA sequence: TGTGCCAGCGGCTACCGGGACTACGAGCAGTACTTC. This sequence encodes CASGYRDYEQYF.

DNA for the CDR3: TGTGCCAGCAGCACCGGGACAGGGTCTGTCGAGCAGTACTTC. Amino acids: CASSTGTGSVEQYF. The chain recombines TRBV27 with TRBJ2-7, with TRBD1 matching over 9 bases. This CDR3 spans 14 amino acids. The V segment lost 6 bases and the J segment 6 bases; nucleotides outside the gene matches: 9. Germline V gene lookup returns CDR1 MNHEY and CDR2 SMNVEV (reference sequence).

The gene calls are TRBV25-1 and TRBJ2-2; TRBD2 might be the D (7 bases). CDR1 MGHDK and CDR2 SYGVNS come from the germline V gene. Trimming pared 3 bases from V and 3 bases from J, leaving 11 bases between. The CDR3 has 15 residues. The CDR3 sequence is CASSDTGGYTGELFF. As DNA, the CDR3 is TGTGCCAGCAGTGATACGGGGGGCTACACCGGGGAGCTGTTTTTT.

V gene TRBV7-8 combines with J gene TRBJ2-4; D perhaps matches TRBD1 (5 bases). V gave up 5 bases and J gave up 7 bases, with 15 bases separating them. Germline V CDR1 and CDR2: SGHVS, FQNEAQ. This CDR3 is 14 amino acids long. DNA for the CDR3: TGTGCCAGCAGCGGAGCGTTAAGGGGTAACATTCAGTACTTC. Translating it yields CASSGALRGNIQYF.

This clonotype was counted only a few times. The chain uses TRBV12-3 or TRBV12-4 and TRBJ2-5; the D is unclear. Between the trimmed V and J ends, which lost 7 bases and 4 bases, there was a span of 10 bases. CDR3 length equals 12 residues. CDR3 nucleotides: TGTGCCAGCACCGCGGATGCAGAGACCCAGTACTTC. Its translation is CASTADAETQYF.

The DNA of the CDR3 is TGTGCCTGGAGTTCCGGGGTTGAGTACGAGCAGTACTTC. This encodes CAWSSGVEYEQYF. V is TRBV30 and J is TRBJ2-7; D may be TRBD2 (5 bases). This CDR3 has 13 residues. CDR1 and CDR2 from the germline V gene are GTSNPN and SVGIG (reference sequence). V was pared by 2 bases and J by 4 bases, with 12 bases between.

The sample holds a few counts of this clonotype. CDR3 region: CASSRSGQTTDTQYF. Here the CDR3 DNA reads TGTGCCAGCAGCCGGAGTGGACAGACGACAGATACGCAGTATTTT. The chain is built from TRBV5-5 and TRBJ2-3; a weak D match, TRBD1 (6 bases). This CDR3 has 15 residues. Germline V gives CDR1 SGHKS, CDR2 YYEKEE (reference sequence). Deletions cut 4 bases from V and 3 bases from J, with 15 bases between.

In this sample, this clonotype turned up many times. The chain employs TRBV7-9 and TRBJ2-3; D unclear. CDR3 length: 12 amino acids. Between the trimmed V and J ends, which lost 6 bases and 2 bases, there was a span of 6 bases. Germline V gene data show CDR1 as SEHNR and CDR2 as FQNEAQ (reference sequence). The CDR3 sequence: CASSSFTDTQYF. As DNA, the CDR3 is TGTGCCAGCAGTTCCTTCACAGATACGCAGTATTTT.

This clonotype was recorded a few times. The chain recombines TRBV5-6 with TRBJ2-5; D gene uncertain. Trimming removed 2 bases at V and 2 bases at J, with 16 bases between. This CDR3 has 16 amino acids. Germline lookup yields CDR1 SGHDT and CDR2 YYEEEE. In DNA form, the CDR3 reads TGTGCCAGCAGCTTTCTACCGGGCCGCAGACAAGAGACCCAGTACTTC. This codes for CASSFLPGRRQETQYF.

This clonotype has a handful of counts. This chain connects TRBV29-1 to TRBJ1-1, with 8 bases identical to TRBD1. The J segment lost 1 base and the V segment lost 8 bases, leaving 12 bases of the junction unmatched. The CDR3 has 15 residues. Germline V gene sequence: CDR1 SQVTM, CDR2 ANQGSEA. The CDR3 nucleotides read TGCAGCACCCTCGGACAGGGAGTAAGGAACACTGAAGCTTTCTTT. The encoded protein is CSTLGQGVRNTEAFF.

This chain joins TRBV12-3 or TRBV12-4 and TRBJ2-7; no clear D. V lost 7 bases, J lost 7 bases, and 17 bases lay in between. CDR3 length: 13 amino acids. The CDR3 DNA sequence: TGTGCCAGCACGGTCAGAGGTTCTCGGGAGCAGTACTTC. It is translated as CASTVRGSREQYF.

The CDR3 spells CASSLGLGSRERGDEQYF. In DNA form, the CDR3 reads TGCGCCAGCAGCTTGGGATTGGGTTCGAGGGAGCGCGGCGACGAGCAGTACTTC. The chain links TRBV5-1 to TRBJ2-7, with D possibly being TRBD2 (5 bases). CDR1 and CDR2 from the germline V gene are SGHRS and YFSETQ. This CDR3 region has 18 residues. The V end was cut by 0 bases, the J end by 5 bases, with 24 bases between.

This clonotype came up a few times. This chain joins TRBV5-1 and TRBJ2-2; TRBD1 matches 7 bases. The CDR3 is 18 amino acids. V lost 4 bases, J lost 0 bases, and 12 bases stayed unmatched. In germline, CDR1 is SGHRS, CDR2 YFSETQ. The CDR3 loop is CASSNLRLQGANTGELFF. The CDR3 DNA reads as TGCGCCAGCAGCAATCTTAGGTTGCAGGGGGCGAACACCGGGGAGCTGTTTTTT.

The chain joins TRBV4-1 to TRBJ2-1; 8 positions match TRBD1. The CDR3 is 15 residues long. V trimming: 5 bases; J trimming: 7 bases; junction bases outside the gene matches: 10. Per the germline V gene, CDR1 is MGHRA and CDR2 is YSYEKL. The CDR3 loop is CASSKPTGGRNEQFF. CDR3 sequence (DNA): TGCGCCAGCAGCAAGCCCACAGGGGGTAGGAATGAGCAGTTCTTC.

This sequence joins TRBV30 and TRBJ2-5; TRBD2 might be the D (7 bases). The germline V and J ends were trimmed by 4 bases and 3 bases, with 15 bases remaining between them. The length of the CDR3 is 14 residues. Germline-derived CDR1 and CDR2 are GTSNPN and SVGIG (reference sequence). The CDR3 coding sequence is TGTGCCTGGAAGAAGGGGGGGTGGGAAGAGACCCAGTACTTC. Protein product: CAWKKGGWEETQYF.

The chain has TRBV9 and TRBJ1-5; D call uncertain. Germline assignment: CDR1 SGDLS and CDR2 YYNGEE. The CDR3 runs 15 residues. V was pared by 0 bases and J by 0 bases, with 7 bases between. CDR3 sequence (DNA): TGTGCCAGCAGCGTAGGATGGGGTAGCAATCAGCCCCAGCATTTT. This translates into CASSVGWGSNQPQHF. Drawing the rest from reference TRBV9 and TRBJ1-5, the complete variable domain is DSGVTQTPKHLITATGQRVTLRCSPRSGDLSVYWYQQSLDQGLQFLIQYYNGEERAKGNILERFSAQQFPDLHSELNLSSLELGDSALYFCASSVGWGSNQPQHFGDGTRLSIL.

This clonotype has a handful of counts. The chain recombines TRBV11-2 with TRBJ2-3, with 10 bases identical to TRBD2. The CDR3 is 17 amino acids. The V gene end was trimmed by 0 bases and the J gene end by 0 bases; junction bases not matched to a gene: 3. CDR1 SGHAT and CDR2 FQNNGV come from the germline V gene. CDR3 sequence reads: CASSLDSGGLSTDTQYF. CDR3 nucleotides: TGTGCCAGCAGCTTAGATAGCGGGGGGCTTAGCACAGATACGCAGTATTTT.

This clonotype was observed a few times. The chain couples TRBV12-5 to TRBJ2-5; TRBD2 matches at 12 bases. Germline CDR1 LGHNT, CDR2 FRNRAP. V trimming: 5 bases; J trimming: 5 bases; junction bases outside the gene matches: 9. CDR3 size: 16 residues. The CDR3 coding sequence is TGTGCTAGTGGTCCTGGGCTAGCGGGGGGGCTGGAGACCCAGTACTTC. Amino acid sequence: CASGPGLAGGLETQYF.

This clonotype was counted a few times. This sequence joins TRBV3-1 and TRBJ2-2; D gene uncertain. V dropped 4 bases and J dropped 0 bases, with 12 bases sitting between them. The V gene's germline CDR1 is LGHDT and CDR2 YNNKEL (reference sequence). The CDR3 is made up of 16 amino acids. The CDR3 loop reads CASSLQFVANTGELFF. In DNA form, the CDR3 reads TGTGCCAGCAGCCTCCAGTTCGTAGCGAACACCGGGGAGCTGTTTTTT.

The rearrangement links TRBV7-9 to TRBJ2-5; 8 bases align to TRBD1. The CDR3 spans 14 residues. J was trimmed by 9 bases and V by 1 base; bases with no gene match: 7. CDR1 and CDR2 from the germline V gene are SEHNR and FQNEAQ (reference sequence). As DNA, the CDR3 is TGTGCCAGCAGCTTAGTCGGACAGGGCGTAGCCCAGTACTTC. It is translated as CASSLVGQGVAQYF.

V gene TRBV27 combines with J gene TRBJ2-7; TRBD1 or TRBD2 may be the D gene (6 bases each). V was shortened by 8 bases and J by 7 bases, with 18 bases between the two germline ends. There are 13 residues in the CDR3. CDR1 is MNHEY, CDR2 SMNVEV, per germline (reference sequence). The CDR3 DNA follows: TGTGCCAGCGCTGTGGGGGGCCTGGGAGAGCAGTACTTC. Translating it yields CASAVGGLGEQYF.

This clonotype showed up many times. The gene calls are TRBV12-3 or TRBV12-4 and TRBJ2-5, with TRBD1 matching over 7 bases. The CDR3 length is 16 residues. V trimming: 4 bases; J trimming: 5 bases; junction bases outside the gene matches: 13. DNA for the CDR3: TGTGCCAGCAGTTCTGACTTGACAGGGCTGTGGGAGACCCAGTACTTC. This encodes CASSSDLTGLWETQYF.

This clonotype has only a few counts. This chain links TRBV10-3 with TRBJ2-1, with a tentative D call TRBD1 (6 bases). From germline, CDR1 is ENHRY and CDR2 SYGVKD. The CDR3 runs to 12 residues. Trimming shortened V by 7 bases and J by 7 bases, and 11 bases separated the two germline ends. The CDR3 sequence: CAIKEQGNEQFF. The DNA for the CDR3 is TGTGCCATCAAAGAACAGGGAAATGAGCAGTTCTTC.

The CDR3 loop is CASSLGTSSSYEQYF. The CDR3 DNA reads TGTGCCAGCAGTTTAGGGACTTCCAGCTCCTACGAGCAGTACTTC. V and J are TRBV28 and TRBJ2-7; TRBD2 might be the D (6 bases). There are 15 residues in the CDR3. CDR1 and CDR2 (germline): MDHEN, SYDVKM. The germline V and J ends were trimmed by 2 bases and 0 bases, with 11 bases remaining between them.